This entry features one TCR beta chain sequence. Produced via immunoSEQ multiplex PCR; TCRdb's table is partial and in-frame only. The data contain 600,000 to 750,000 clones, 60% to 80% of them seen just once; the ten biggest clones take up roughly 1.8%. This sample was included in a study of shared clonotypes between healthy human individuals. The CDR3 contains 17 residues. The germline CDR1 and CDR2 sequences are SEHNR and FQNEAQ (reference sequence). V was pared by 1 base and J by 0 bases, with 12 bases between. The chain employs TRBV7-9 and TRBJ2-2; perhaps TRBD2 as D (6 bases). The clonotype originates from a woman aged 25 to 39 in good health. Source material: memory CD4+ T cells sorted from blood. Subset given: CD45RA-negative fraction. CDR3 DNA sequence: TGTGCCAGCAGCTTAGGGACTACTCAAACGAACACCGGGGAGCTGTTTTTT. Its translation is CASSLGTTQTNTGELFF.